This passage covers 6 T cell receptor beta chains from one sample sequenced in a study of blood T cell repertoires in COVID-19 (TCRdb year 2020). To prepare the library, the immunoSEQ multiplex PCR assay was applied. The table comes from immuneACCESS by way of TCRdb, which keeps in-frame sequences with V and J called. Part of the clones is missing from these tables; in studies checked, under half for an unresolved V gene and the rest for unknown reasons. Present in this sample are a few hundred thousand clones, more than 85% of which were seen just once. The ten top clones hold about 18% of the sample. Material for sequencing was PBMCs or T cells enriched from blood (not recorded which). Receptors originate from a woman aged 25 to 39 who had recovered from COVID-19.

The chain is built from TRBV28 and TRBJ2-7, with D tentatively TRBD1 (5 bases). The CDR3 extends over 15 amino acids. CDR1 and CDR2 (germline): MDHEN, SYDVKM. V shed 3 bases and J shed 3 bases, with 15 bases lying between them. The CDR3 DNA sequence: TGTGCCAGCAGTTTTGAGAAGGGGTCGGGCTACGAGCAGTACTTC. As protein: CASSFEKGSGYEQYF.

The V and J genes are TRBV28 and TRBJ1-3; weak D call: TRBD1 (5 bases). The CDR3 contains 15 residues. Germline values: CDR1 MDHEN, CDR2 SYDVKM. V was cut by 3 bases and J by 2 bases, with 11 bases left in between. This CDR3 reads CASSLAGITGNTIYF. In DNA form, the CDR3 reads TGTGCCAGCAGTTTGGCAGGGATTACTGGAAACACCATATATTTT.

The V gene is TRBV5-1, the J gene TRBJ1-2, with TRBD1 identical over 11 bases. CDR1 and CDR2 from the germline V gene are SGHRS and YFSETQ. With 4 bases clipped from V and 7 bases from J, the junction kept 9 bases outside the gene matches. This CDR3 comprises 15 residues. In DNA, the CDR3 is TGCGCCAGCAGCCCTGGACAGGGGGCTACCTTTGGCTACACCTTC. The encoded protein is CASSPGQGATFGYTF.

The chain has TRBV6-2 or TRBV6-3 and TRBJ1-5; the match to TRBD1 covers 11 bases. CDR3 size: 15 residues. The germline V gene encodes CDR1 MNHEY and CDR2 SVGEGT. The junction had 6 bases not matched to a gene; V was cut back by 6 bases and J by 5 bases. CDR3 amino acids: CASSTQGQGDQPQHF. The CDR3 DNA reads TGTGCCAGCAGCACCCAGGGACAGGGGGATCAGCCCCAGCATTTT.

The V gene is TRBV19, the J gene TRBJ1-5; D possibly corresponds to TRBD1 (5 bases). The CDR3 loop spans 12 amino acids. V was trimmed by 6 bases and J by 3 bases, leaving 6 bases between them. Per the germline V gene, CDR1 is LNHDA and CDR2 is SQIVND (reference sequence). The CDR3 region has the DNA TGTGCCAGTAGGGACACCAATCAGCCCCAGCATTTT. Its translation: CASRDTNQPQHF.

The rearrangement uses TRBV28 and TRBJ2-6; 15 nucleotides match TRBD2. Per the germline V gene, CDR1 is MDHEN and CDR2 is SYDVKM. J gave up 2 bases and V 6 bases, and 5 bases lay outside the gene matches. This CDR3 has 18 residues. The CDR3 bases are TGTGCCAGCAGCTGGACTAGCGGGAGGGCCGCTGGGGCCAACGTCCTGACTTTC. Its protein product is CASSWTSGRAAGANVLTF.